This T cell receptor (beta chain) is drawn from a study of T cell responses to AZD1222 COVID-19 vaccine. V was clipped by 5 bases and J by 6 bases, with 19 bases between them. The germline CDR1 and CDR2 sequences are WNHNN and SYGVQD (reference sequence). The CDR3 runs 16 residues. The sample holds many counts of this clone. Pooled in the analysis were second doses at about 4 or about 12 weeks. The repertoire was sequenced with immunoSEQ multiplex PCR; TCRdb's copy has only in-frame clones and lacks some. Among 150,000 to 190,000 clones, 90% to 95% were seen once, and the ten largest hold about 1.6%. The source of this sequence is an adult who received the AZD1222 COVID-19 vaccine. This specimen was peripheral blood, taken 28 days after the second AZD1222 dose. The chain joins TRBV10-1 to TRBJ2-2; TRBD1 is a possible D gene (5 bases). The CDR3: CASSPAFGADAGELFF. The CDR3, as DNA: TGCGCCAGCAGTCCCGCCTTTGGGGCAGACGCCGGGGAGCTGTTTTTT.